Below are 20 T cell receptor beta chains sequenced from a single sample in a study of T-cell memory formation after mild COVID-19. A single record per CDR3 protein comes from TCRdb applying MiXCR to the 5' RACE reads. Among 150,000 to 200,000 distinct CDR3 sequences listed, roughly 31% were seen once. Specimen: PBMCs or a T cell subset sorted from them (not recorded which). The receptors stem from an adult woman who had mild COVID-19 (a few samples of this study predate the infection). Cell type and time point are not known.

This chain uses TRBV18 with TRBJ2-3, with D uncertain. V was pared by 3 bases and J by 4 bases, with 5 bases between. CDR3 length: 12 residues. In germline, CDR1 is KGHSH, CDR2 LQKENI. The CDR3 nucleotides read TGTGCCAGCTCACCCTCGGCAGATACGCAGTATTTT. Its translation: CASSPSADTQYF.

This clonotype was seen a handful of times. The rearrangement uses TRBV2 and TRBJ2-5; 13 bases agree with TRBD2. Germline CDR1 and CDR2: SNHLY and FYNNEI. The CDR3 consists of 16 residues. The J segment lost 7 bases and the V segment lost 6 bases, leaving 11 bases of the junction unmatched. The DNA of the CDR3 is TGTGCCAGCAGGACTAAACTAGCGGGGGGGCTGGGGACCCAGTACTTC. This sequence encodes CASRTKLAGGLGTQYF.

This clonotype was seen a handful of times. The CDR3 loop is CASSDRGQGDTQYF. In DNA, the CDR3 is TGCGCCAGCAGCGACAGGGGGCAAGGAGATACGCAGTATTTT. The chain carries TRBV5-1 and TRBJ2-3, with 10 bases fitting TRBD1. The V gene end was trimmed by 4 bases and the J gene end by 5 bases; junction bases not matched to a gene: 4. The CDR3 runs 14 residues. CDR1 is SGHRS, CDR2 YFSETQ, per germline.

The chain recombines TRBV11-3 with TRBJ2-7; 14 bases fit TRBD2. The germline V gene has CDR1 SGHNT and CDR2 YENEEA. The CDR3 covers 15 residues. After removal of 5 bases from V and 6 bases from J, the junction contained 6 bases not matched to a gene. As DNA, the CDR3 is TGTGCCAGCAGCCCCGGGACTAGCGGGAGAGGCGAGCAGTACTTC. Its translation: CASSPGTSGRGEQYF.

The CDR3 nucleotides are TGTGCCACCAGTGATTTGCGACAGCCCGCAGATACGCAGTATTTT. This codes for CATSDLRQPADTQYF. This chain connects TRBV24-1 to TRBJ2-3; tentative D call: TRBD1 (5 bases). The V gene's germline CDR1 is KGHDR and CDR2 SFDVKD. The CDR3 is 15 residues long. V was cut by 0 bases and J by 4 bases, with 10 bases left in between.

The CDR3 DNA sequence: TGCGCCAGCAGGGCGGGACAGGGCAAATCCTACGAGCAGTACTTC. Its protein is CASRAGQGKSYEQYF. The rearrangement links TRBV5-1 to TRBJ2-7, with TRBD1 matching over 9 bases. Per the germline V gene, CDR1 is SGHRS and CDR2 is YFSETQ. This CDR3 spans 15 amino acids. The junction had 7 bases not matched to a gene; V was cut back by 5 bases and J by 1 base. The full variable domain, its missing parts supplied by reference TRBV5-1 and TRBJ2-7, is KAGVTQTPRYLIKTRGQQVTLSCSPISGHRSVSWYQQTPGQGLQFLFEYFSETQRNKGNFPGRFSGRQFSNSRSEMNVSTLELGDSALYLCASRAGQGKSYEQYFGPGTRLTVT.

This clonotype was seen only a few times. DNA of the CDR3: TGCGCCAGCAGCACAAGACAGGGGGTGGATACGCAGTATTTT. Translating gives CASSTRQGVDTQYF. The chain links TRBV5-1 to TRBJ2-3; 9 positions agree with TRBD1. The trim removed 4 bases at V and 6 bases at J, leaving 6 bases unmatched. Germline CDR1 SGHRS, CDR2 YFSETQ. The CDR3 contains 14 residues.

This clonotype was found a few times. The V call is TRBV5-1, the J call TRBJ2-5; the match to TRBD1 covers 8 bases. The V segment lost 3 bases and the J segment 1 base; nucleotides outside the gene matches: 2. The CDR3 is 14 residues long. Germline CDR1 reads SGHRS; CDR2 reads YFSETQ. This chain's CDR3 is CASSSGTGQETQYF. The CDR3 DNA follows: TGCGCCAGCAGCTCCGGGACAGGCCAAGAGACCCAGTACTTC. The full variable domain, rest sourced from reference TRBV5-1 and TRBJ2-5, is KAGVTQTPRYLIKTRGQQVTLSCSPISGHRSVSWYQQTPGQGLQFLFEYFSETQRNKGNFPGRFSGRQFSNSRSEMNVSTLELGDSALYLCASSSGTGQETQYFGPGTRLLVL.

The V call is TRBV10-3, the J call TRBJ1-6; 7 bases are a match to TRBD1. Germline V gene data show CDR1 as ENHRY and CDR2 as SYGVKD. The CDR3 extends over 14 amino acids. The V segment lost 4 bases and the J segment 8 bases; nucleotides outside the gene matches: 5. CDR3 protein: CAISGDSGHSPLHF. DNA of the CDR3: TGTGCCATCAGTGGGGACAGTGGACATTCACCCCTCCACTTT.

J is TRBJ2-1 and V is TRBV15; TRBD2 might be the D (7 bases). The CDR3 is 20 residues long. V lost 5 bases, J lost 6 bases, and 32 bases lay in between. Germline V CDR1 and CDR2: LNHNV, YYDKDF (reference sequence). DNA of the CDR3: TGTGCCACCAGCCGCCACCAGGGGTCTAGCGGAGAAGTAAACCGCAATGAGCAGTTCTTC. Amino acids: CATSRHQGSSGEVNRNEQFF.

The genes are TRBV5-1 and TRBJ2-1; D not resolved. Germline values: CDR1 SGHRS, CDR2 YFSETQ. The CDR3 contains 16 residues. The ends were cut back, 0 bases at V and 1 base at J, with 11 bases in the middle. CDR3 protein: CASSLVAGESYNEQFF. The CDR3, as DNA: TGCGCCAGCAGCTTGGTAGCAGGAGAATCCTACAATGAGCAGTTCTTC.

This sequence joins TRBV6-2 or TRBV6-3 and TRBJ2-7; the D gene could be TRBD1 or TRBD2 (6 bases each). V lost 2 bases to trimming and J lost 0 bases, with 14 bases between them. The CDR3 totals 16 residues. CDR1 and CDR2 from the germline V gene are MNHEY and SVGEGT. This CDR3 is CASSYAVEGDSYEQYF. In DNA form, the CDR3 reads TGTGCCAGCAGTTACGCAGTGGAGGGGGACTCCTACGAGCAGTACTTC.

The genes are TRBV7-6 and TRBJ2-7; D is unclear. The germline gives CDR1 SGHVS, CDR2 FNYEAQ. The CDR3 has 15 amino acids. V was shortened by 3 bases and J by 6 bases, with 18 bases between the two germline ends. This CDR3 reads CASSFLADRRSEQYF. In DNA form, the CDR3 reads TGTGCCAGCAGCTTCTTGGCGGACCGACGGAGCGAGCAGTACTTC.

This chain's CDR3 is CAWRRQHGNTIYF. Here the CDR3 DNA reads TGTGCCTGGAGGAGACAGCACGGAAACACCATATATTTT. The chain carries TRBV30 and TRBJ1-3, with a weak D call TRBD1 (5 bases). Trimming shortened V by 3 bases and J by 4 bases, and 10 bases separated the two germline ends. CDR3 size: 13 residues. The germline CDR1 and CDR2 sequences are GTSNPN and SVGIG (reference sequence).

V and J are TRBV18 and TRBJ1-5, with D perhaps TRBD1 (5 bases). The CDR3 loop spans 14 amino acids. V lost 6 bases, J lost 7 bases, and 16 bases lay in between. Germline CDR1 KGHSH, CDR2 LQKENI. CDR3: CASSPSGRGQPQHF. The CDR3 region has the DNA TGTGCCAGCTCCCCGTCGGGACGCGGCCAGCCCCAGCATTTT.

The chain carries TRBV10-2 and TRBJ1-5; D not certain. V was trimmed by 2 bases and J by 0 bases, leaving 11 bases between them. CDR1 is WSHSY, CDR2 SAAADI, per germline. The CDR3 length is 16 residues. Here the CDR3 reads CASSETQDYSNQPQHF. The CDR3 DNA reads TGCGCCAGCAGTGAGACTCAGGATTATAGCAATCAGCCCCAGCATTTT.

The rearrangement joins TRBV9 to TRBJ1-5; D gene uncertain. In germline, CDR1 is SGDLS, CDR2 YYNGEE. Trimming pared 0 bases from V and 1 base from J, leaving 8 bases between. The CDR3 has 15 amino acids. The CDR3 spells CASSVGSGSNQPQHF. The DNA for the CDR3 is TGTGCCAGCAGCGTAGGGTCGGGAAGCAATCAGCCCCAGCATTTT.

V and J are TRBV2 and TRBJ2-3, with TRBD2 matching 12 bases. After removal of 5 bases from V and 0 bases from J, the junction contained 6 bases not matched to a gene. The CDR3 contains 17 residues. In germline, CDR1 is SNHLY, CDR2 FYNNEI. The CDR3, as DNA: TGTGCCAGCAGTTCGGGACTAGCGGGCTTTAGCACAGATACGCAGTATTTT. Translated: CASSSGLAGFSTDTQYF.

This chain links TRBV29-1 with TRBJ2-1, with D uncertain. This CDR3 spans 13 amino acids. V gave up 2 bases and J gave up 3 bases, with 8 bases separating them. In germline, CDR1 is SQVTM, CDR2 ANQGSEA. CDR3 nucleotides: TGCAGCGTTGAATCCCCTATCTACAATGAGCAGTTCTTC. Residues: CSVESPIYNEQFF.

This clonotype occurred a few times. This chain connects TRBV10-3 to TRBJ2-1, with no clear D. The CDR3 covers 11 residues. CDR1 is ENHRY, CDR2 SYGVKD, per germline. V lost 8 bases, J lost 9 bases, and 11 bases lay in between. The CDR3 here is CAILRQTEQFF. The CDR3 DNA reads TGTGCCATCCTTCGGCAGACTGAGCAGTTCTTC.